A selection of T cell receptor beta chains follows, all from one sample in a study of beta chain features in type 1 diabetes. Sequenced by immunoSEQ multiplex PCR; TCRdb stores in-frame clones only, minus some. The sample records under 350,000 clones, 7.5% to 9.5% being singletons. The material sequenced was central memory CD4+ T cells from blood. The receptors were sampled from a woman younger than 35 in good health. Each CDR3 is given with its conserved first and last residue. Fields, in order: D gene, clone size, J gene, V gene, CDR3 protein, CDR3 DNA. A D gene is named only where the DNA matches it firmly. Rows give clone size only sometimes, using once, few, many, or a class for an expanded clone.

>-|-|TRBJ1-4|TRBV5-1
CASSPGGATNEKLFF
TGCGCCAGCAGCCCCGGTGGGGCAACTAATGAAAAACTGTTTTTT
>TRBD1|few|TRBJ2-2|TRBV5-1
CASSLRGQGSTGELFF
TGCGCCAGCAGCCTGCGGGGACAGGGTAGCACCGGGGAGCTGTTTTTT
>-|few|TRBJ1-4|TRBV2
CASSEIPEGEKLFF
TGTGCCAGCAGTGAAATCCCGGAGGGTGAAAAACTGTTTTTT
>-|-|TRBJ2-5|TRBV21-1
CAGWAGEQETQYF
TGTGCCGGATGGGCGGGGGAGCAAGAGACCCAGTACTTC
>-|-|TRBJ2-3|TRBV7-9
CASSLERADTQYF
TGTGCCAGCAGCTTAGAGAGGGCAGATACGCAGTATTTT
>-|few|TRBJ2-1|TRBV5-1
CASSLQLQANEQFF
TGCGCCAGCAGCTTACAGTTACAGGCGAATGAGCAGTTCTTC
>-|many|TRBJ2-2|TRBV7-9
CASRRTGANTGELFF
TGTGCCAGCAGGAGGACCGGGGCAAACACCGGGGAGCTGTTTTTT
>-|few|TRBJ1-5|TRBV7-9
CASSLGYSNQPQHF
TGTGCCAGCAGCCTCGGCTATAGCAATCAGCCCCAGCATTTT
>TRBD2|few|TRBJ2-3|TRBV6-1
CASSEALAGFTDTQYF
TGTGCCAGCAGTGAAGCACTAGCGGGGTTCACAGATACGCAGTATTTT
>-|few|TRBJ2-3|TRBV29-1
CSVGGLISTDTQYF
TGCAGCGTTGGAGGACTAATAAGCACAGATACGCAGTATTTT
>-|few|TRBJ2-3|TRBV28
CASRGSAGYTDTQYF
TGTGCCAGCAGGGGGTCGGCGGGGTACACAGATACGCAGTATTTT
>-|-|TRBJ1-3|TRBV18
CASSPGISGNTIYF
TGTGCCAGCTCACCGGGCATCTCTGGAAACACCATATATTTT
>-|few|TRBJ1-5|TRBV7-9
CASSPSGAGSNQPQHF
TGTGCCAGCAGCCCTAGTGGGGCGGGGAGCAATCAGCCCCAGCATTTT